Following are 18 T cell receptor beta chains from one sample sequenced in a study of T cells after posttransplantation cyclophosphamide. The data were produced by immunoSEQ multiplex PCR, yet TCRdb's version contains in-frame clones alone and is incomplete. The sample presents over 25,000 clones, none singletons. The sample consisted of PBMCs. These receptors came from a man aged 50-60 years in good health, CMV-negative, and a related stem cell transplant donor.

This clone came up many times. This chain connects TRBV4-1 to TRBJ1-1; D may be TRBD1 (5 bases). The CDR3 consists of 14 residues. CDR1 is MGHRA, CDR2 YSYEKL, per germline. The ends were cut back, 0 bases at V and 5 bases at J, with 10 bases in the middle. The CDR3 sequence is CASSQDSRGTEAFF. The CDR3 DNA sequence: TGCGCCAGCAGCCAAGACTCTCGGGGGACTGAAGCTTTCTTT.

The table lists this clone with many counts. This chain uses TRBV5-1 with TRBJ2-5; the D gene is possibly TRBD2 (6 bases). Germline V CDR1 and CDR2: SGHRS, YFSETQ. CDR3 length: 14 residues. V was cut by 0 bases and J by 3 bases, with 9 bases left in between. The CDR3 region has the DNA TGCGCCAGCAGCTTGGGGCCGGGGGAAGAGACCCAGTACTTC. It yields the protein CASSLGPGEETQYF.

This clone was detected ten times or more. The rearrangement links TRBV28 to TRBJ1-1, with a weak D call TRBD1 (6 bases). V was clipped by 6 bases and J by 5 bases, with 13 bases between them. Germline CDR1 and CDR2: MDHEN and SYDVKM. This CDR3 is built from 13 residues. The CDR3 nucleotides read TGTGCCAGCAGGTCGCAGGGGATGACTGAAGCTTTCTTT. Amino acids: CASRSQGMTEAFF. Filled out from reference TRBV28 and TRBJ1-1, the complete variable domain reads DVKVTQSSRYLVKRTGEKVFLECVQDMDHENMFWYRQDPGLGLRLIYFSYDVKMKEKGDIPEGYSVSREKKERFSLILESASTNQTSMYLCASRSQGMTEAFFGQGTRLTVV.

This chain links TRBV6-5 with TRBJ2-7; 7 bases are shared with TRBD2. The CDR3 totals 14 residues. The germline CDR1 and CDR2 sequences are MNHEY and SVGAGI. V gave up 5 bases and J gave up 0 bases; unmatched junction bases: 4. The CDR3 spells CASSDGGSSYEQYF. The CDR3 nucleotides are TGTGCCAGCAGTGACGGGGGGAGCTCCTACGAGCAGTACTTC.

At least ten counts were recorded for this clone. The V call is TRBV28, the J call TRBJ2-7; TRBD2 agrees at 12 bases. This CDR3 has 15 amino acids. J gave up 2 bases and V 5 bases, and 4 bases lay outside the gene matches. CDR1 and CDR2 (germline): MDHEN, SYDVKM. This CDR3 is CASSETSGRPYEQYF. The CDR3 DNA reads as TGTGCCAGCAGTGAGACTAGCGGGAGACCCTACGAGCAGTACTTC.

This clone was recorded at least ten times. CDR3 amino acids: CASSPMGGREQFF. Here the CDR3 DNA reads TGCGCCAGCAGCCCGATGGGGGGTCGAGAGCAGTTCTTC. The chain has TRBV5-1 and TRBJ2-1, with D possibly TRBD2 on 6 matching bases. The CDR3 loop spans 13 amino acids. Trimming shortened V by 4 bases and J by 10 bases, and 15 bases separated the two germline ends. Germline CDR1 reads SGHRS; CDR2 reads YFSETQ. Full variable domain (outside the CDR3, taken from reference TRBV5-1 and TRBJ2-1): KAGVTQTPRYLIKTRGQQVTLSCSPISGHRSVSWYQQTPGQGLQFLFEYFSETQRNKGNFPGRFSGRQFSNSRSEMNVSTLELGDSALYLCASSPMGGREQFFGPGTRLTVL.

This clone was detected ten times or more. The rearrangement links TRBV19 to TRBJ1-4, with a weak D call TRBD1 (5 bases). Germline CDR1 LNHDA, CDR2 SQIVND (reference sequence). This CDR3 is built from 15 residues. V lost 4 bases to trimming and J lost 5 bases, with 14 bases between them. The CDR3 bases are TGTGCCAGTAGTACCCGGACGGGGGAAAATGAAAAACTGTTTTTT. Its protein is CASSTRTGENEKLFF.

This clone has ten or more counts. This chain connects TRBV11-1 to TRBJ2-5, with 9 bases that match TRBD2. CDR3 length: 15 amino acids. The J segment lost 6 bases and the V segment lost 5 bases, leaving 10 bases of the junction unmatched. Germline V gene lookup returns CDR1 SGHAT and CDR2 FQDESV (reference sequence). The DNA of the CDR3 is TGTGCCAGCAGCCTGGATAGCGGGAGACGACAGACCCAGTACTTC. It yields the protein CASSLDSGRRQTQYF.

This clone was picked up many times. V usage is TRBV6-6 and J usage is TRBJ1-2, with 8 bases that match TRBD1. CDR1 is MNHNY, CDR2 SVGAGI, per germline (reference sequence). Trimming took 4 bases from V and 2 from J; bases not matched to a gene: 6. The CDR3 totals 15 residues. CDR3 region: CASSSAGTGNYGYTF. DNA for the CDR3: TGTGCCAGCAGTTCCGCCGGGACAGGAAACTATGGCTACACCTTC.

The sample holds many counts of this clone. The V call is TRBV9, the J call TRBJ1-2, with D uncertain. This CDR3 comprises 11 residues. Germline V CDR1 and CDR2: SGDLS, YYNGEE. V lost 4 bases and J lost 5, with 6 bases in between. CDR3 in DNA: TGTGCCAGCAGCAGCATATATGGCTACACCTTC. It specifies CASSSIYGYTF.

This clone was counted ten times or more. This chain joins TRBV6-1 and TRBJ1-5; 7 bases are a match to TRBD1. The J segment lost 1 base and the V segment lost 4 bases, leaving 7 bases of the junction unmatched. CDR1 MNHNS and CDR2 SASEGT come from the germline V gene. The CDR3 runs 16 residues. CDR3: CASSGIVTGSNQPQHF. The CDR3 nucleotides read TGTGCCAGCAGTGGGATCGTGACAGGGAGCAATCAGCCCCAGCATTTT.

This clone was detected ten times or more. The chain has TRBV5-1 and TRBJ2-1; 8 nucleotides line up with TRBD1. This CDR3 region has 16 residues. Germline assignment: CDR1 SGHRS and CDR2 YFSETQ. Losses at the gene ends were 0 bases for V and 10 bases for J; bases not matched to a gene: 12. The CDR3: CASSLGESDRVGEQFF. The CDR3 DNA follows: TGCGCCAGCAGCTTGGGGGAATCGGACAGGGTAGGAGAGCAGTTCTTC.

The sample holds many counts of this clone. CDR3 protein: CASSLVVTSGSEETQYF. The CDR3 DNA is TGTGCCAGCAGCTTAGTTGTTACTAGCGGGAGTGAAGAGACCCAGTACTTC. V is TRBV11-3 and J is TRBJ2-5; 11 nucleotides agree with TRBD2. Germline V CDR1 and CDR2: SGHNT, YENEEA. This CDR3 contains 17 residues. V shed 1 base and J 3 bases; nucleotides not matched to a gene: 7. Looking up the rest from reference TRBV11-3 and TRBJ2-5 gives the full variable domain: EAGVVQSPRYKIIEKKQPVAFWCNPISGHNTLYWYLQNLGQGPELLIRYENEEAVDDSQLPKDRFSAERLKGVDSTLKIQPAELGDSAVYLCASSLVVTSGSEETQYFGPGTRLLVL.

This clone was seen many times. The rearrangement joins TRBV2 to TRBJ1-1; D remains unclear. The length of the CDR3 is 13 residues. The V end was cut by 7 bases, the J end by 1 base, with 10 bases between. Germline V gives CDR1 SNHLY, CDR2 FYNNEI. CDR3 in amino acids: CASKEGRNTEAFF. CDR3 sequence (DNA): TGTGCCAGCAAAGAGGGTAGGAACACTGAAGCTTTCTTT.

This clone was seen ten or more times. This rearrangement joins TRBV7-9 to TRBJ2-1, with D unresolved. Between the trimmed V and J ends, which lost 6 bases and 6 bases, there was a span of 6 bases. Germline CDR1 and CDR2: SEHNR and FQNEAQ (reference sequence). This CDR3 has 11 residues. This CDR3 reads CASSTVNEQFF. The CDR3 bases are TGTGCCAGCAGTACGGTCAATGAGCAGTTCTTC.

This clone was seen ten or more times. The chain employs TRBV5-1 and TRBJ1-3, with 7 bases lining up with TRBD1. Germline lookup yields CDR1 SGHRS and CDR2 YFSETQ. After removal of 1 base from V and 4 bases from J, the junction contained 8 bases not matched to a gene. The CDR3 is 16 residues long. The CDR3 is CASSLPQGQTGNTIYF. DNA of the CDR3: TGCGCCAGCAGCTTGCCACAGGGACAGACGGGAAACACCATATATTTT.

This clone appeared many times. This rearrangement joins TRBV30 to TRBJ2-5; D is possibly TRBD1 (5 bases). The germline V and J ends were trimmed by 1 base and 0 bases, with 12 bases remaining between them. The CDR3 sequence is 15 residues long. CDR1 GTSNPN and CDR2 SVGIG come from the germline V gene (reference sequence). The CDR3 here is CAWSDRRYYQETQYF. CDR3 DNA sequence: TGTGCCTGGAGTGACAGGCGATATTACCAAGAGACCCAGTACTTC.

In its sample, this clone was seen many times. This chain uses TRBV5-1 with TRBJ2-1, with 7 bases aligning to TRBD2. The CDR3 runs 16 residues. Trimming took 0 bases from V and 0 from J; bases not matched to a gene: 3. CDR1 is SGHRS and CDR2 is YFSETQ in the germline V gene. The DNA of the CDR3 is TGCGCCAGCAGCTTGGCCGGGGGGAGCTCCTACAATGAGCAGTTCTTC. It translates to CASSLAGGSSYNEQFF.